The 4 T cell receptor beta chains listed next were all sequenced from one sample in a study of T-cell memory formation after mild COVID-19. TCRdb redid the calling of the 5' RACE reads with MiXCR, one entry per CDR3 protein. The sample lists about 270,000 distinct CDR3 sequences; around 15% were seen once. The source material was PBMCs or a T cell subset sorted from them (not recorded which). Receptor source: a man aged 18 to 35 who had mild COVID-19 (a few samples of this study predate the infection). Cell type and time point are not known.

The table lists this clonotype with many counts. The chain carries TRBV7-2 and TRBJ1-2; D remains unclear. Between the trimmed V and J ends, which lost 5 bases and 5 bases, there was a span of 15 bases. This CDR3 has 14 residues. Germline-derived CDR1 and CDR2 are SGHTA and FQGNSA. The CDR3 sequence: CASSEAERFYGYTF. The DNA for the CDR3 is TGTGCCAGCAGCGAGGCGGAGCGGTTTTATGGCTACACCTTC.

This clonotype was seen many times. V is TRBV5-4 and J is TRBJ2-2; the D is unclear. The CDR3 has 14 amino acids. CDR1 and CDR2 (germline): SGHNT, YYREEE (reference sequence). V shed 1 base and J shed 1 base, with 5 bases lying between them. In nucleotides, the CDR3 is TGTGCCAGCAGCTTGAGCCAGAACACCGGGGAGCTGTTTTTT. It translates to CASSLSQNTGELFF.

This clonotype has only a few counts. The CDR3 bases are TGCGCCAGCAGCCAAGATACGGACAAGGGGCGGCTTAATAGCAATCAGCCCCAGCATTTT. Translated: CASSQDTDKGRLNSNQPQHF. This rearrangement joins TRBV4-1 to TRBJ1-5; the D gene is possibly TRBD1 (5 bases). V was shortened by 0 bases and J by 0 bases, with 21 bases between the two germline ends. CDR1 is MGHRA and CDR2 is YSYEKL in the germline V gene. This CDR3 comprises 20 residues.

A note on this clonotype: Germline is not matched at one junction end, which may reflect a read error. The rearrangement links TRBV5-1 to TRBJ1-1, with D possibly being TRBD1 (6 bases). The CDR3 length is 13 residues. Germline V CDR1 and CDR2: SGHRS, YFSETQ. In DNA form, the CDR3 reads TGCGCCAGCAGTGGCAGGGGAAGTACTGAAGCTGTCTTT. This gives the protein CASSGRGSTEAVF.